This T cell receptor (beta chain) emerged from a study of blood T cell repertoires in COVID-19. Germline lookup yields CDR1 SGHNT and CDR2 YYREEE (reference sequence). This CDR3 spans 13 amino acids. V was shortened by 0 bases and J by 6 bases, with 9 bases between the two germline ends. TCRdb's table, derived via immunoSEQ multiplex PCR, lists solely in-frame clones and lacks some. The sample shows approximately 190,000 clones, roughly four fifths of them seen only once. V gene TRBV5-4 combines with J gene TRBJ1-1; the D is unclear. The sample taken for sequencing was peripheral blood. The clonotype originates from a woman in her 70s with active or convalescent COVID-19. This CDR3 reads CASSLAAGAEAFF. CDR3 coding DNA: TGTGCCAGCAGCTTGGCCGCAGGTGCTGAAGCTTTCTTT.